This TCR beta chain came from a study of blood T cells in healthy people across ages (dated by TCRdb to between 2014 and 2016). At the level of the whole study: In model experiments, template switching captured roughly one uniquely barcoded TCR beta cDNA molecule for every two T cells. The donors were divided into four age groups: young (average about 15 years), middle-aged (roughly 40), aged (about 60) and long-lived (around 80). Using deep sequencing normalized with unique cDNA molecular identifiers, the study measured how TCR beta repertoire diversity changes with age. The study analyzed two additional independent replicas of 1 million unique cDNA reads from the same blood draw for two donors, one aged 18 to 30 and one aged 80 or older. To avoid experimental bias, donors of different ages were spread randomly across the sequencing lanes. The paper's findings and limits, for the study overall: Because donor CMV infection status was unknown, age-related changes in expanded clonotypes were potentially confounded. The percentage of naive T cells measured by flow cytometry correlated strongly with observed TCR beta diversity. Conclusive comparison of naive and antigen-experienced compartments was prevented by the profiling of bulk unsorted PBMCs. Observed TCR beta diversity per million T cells fell roughly linearly with age, and a significant reduction was already apparent by age roughly 40. Estimates of total diversity from one million sequenced T cells were regarded as lower bounds and underestimates. The long-lived group showed more naive CD4+ T cells, fewer expanded clones and increased TCR diversity than the aged group, suggesting age selection.

From the germline V gene, CDR1 is MNHEY and CDR2 is SVGAGI. Taken from cysteine to phenylalanine, the CDR3 has 14 residues. Solely the CDR3 DNA is kept, with 42 bases framed from the first base. Library prep was done by 5' RACE. Sequencing instrument: Illumina HiSeq 2500. The second PCR ran for about 7 to 11 cycles and used a J-beta primer mix along with a sample-barcoded 5' primer. A unique molecular identifier was introduced onto each TCR beta cDNA molecule by a template-switch 5' adaptor carrying 12 random nucleotides. Each sample yielded at least 3 million CDR3-containing paired-end reads. The Mint cDNA synthesis kit, primed by a TRBC-specific oligonucleotide, was used to synthesize first-strand cDNA from all RNA. After uracil-DNA glycosylase treatment, a first 18-cycle PCR used universal primers M1SS and BC2_uni_R on all cDNA. Per the authors' processing: For normalization, 1 million high-quality reads were randomly selected from each sample, with every read carrying a distinct molecular identifier. Instead of being binned into consensus sequences, reads with shared molecular identifiers were discarded. MiTCR, with a Q25 quality threshold and the strictest error-elimination algorithm, was used for CDR3 identification, clonotype clustering and error correction. A nonparametric unseen species model using Euler transformation provided a lower-bound estimate of total TCR beta diversity. The public sequencing data were trimmed at Q25 with fastp and processed into clonotypes with MiXCR by TCRdb, which kept only in-frame beta chains. CDR3 protein sequences are deduplicated, and each keeps its most common genes and DNA. TCRdb's processing, not the study's, gives the V and J calls here. This sample is represented by about 970,000 distinct CDR3 sequences; approximately 50% of them were singletons. The leading ten clones occupy about 20% of the sample.

Details on this clonotype: The antigen it recognizes is unknown. Base qualities are not recorded, but no much larger clone differs from it by a single base.

Donors were 35 to 40 systemically healthy Caucasian individuals from Russia aged 6 to 90 years. Ten milliliters of peripheral blood were drawn from each donor into EDTA-treated Vacutainer tubes. PBMCs were isolated by Ficoll-Paque density-gradient centrifugation, with at least 7 million obtained per sample. Trizol reagent was used to extract total RNA from the PBMCs, yielding at least 6 micrograms per sample. For every donor, flow cytometry on a PBMC aliquot measured the percentage of naive CD45RAhigh/CD27high T cells. This chain is built from TRBV6-5 and TRBJ2-4; 9 bases in between match TRBD2. The last part of the DNA fits TRBJ2-7 better; the J call may be wrong. This clonotype was sampled from a woman aged 60-75 years in good health. The material sequenced was blood. In nucleotides, the sequence is TGTGCCAGCAGCTTTAGCGGGAGTCGTGACGAGCAGTACTTC. Translated, it gives CASSFSGSRDEQYF.